Each of the 15 T cell receptor beta chains below was sequenced from the same sample in a study of cytomegalovirus exposure and HLA in healthy donors. Primers: 60 Vbeta forward and 13 Jbeta reverse. Profiling relied on immunoSEQ multiplex PCR, and the TCRdb table lists in-frame clones only, not all of them. The repertoire holds some 140,000 clones, with around 75% as singletons. The sequencing input was PBMCs. The source is a female donor in good health and CMV-seronegative.

The rearrangement joins TRBV19 to TRBJ1-4; TRBD1 matches 8 bases. This CDR3 is built from 14 residues. V gave up 4 bases and J gave up 7 bases; unmatched junction bases: 5. Germline CDR1 LNHDA, CDR2 SQIVND (reference sequence). In nucleotides, the CDR3 is TGTGCCAGTAGTACCGGGGGACAGGTTGAAAAACTGTTTTTT. Translation gives CASSTGGQVEKLFF.

The V call is TRBV5-1, the J call TRBJ2-2; 13 bases are shared with TRBD2. CDR1 SGHRS and CDR2 YFSETQ come from the germline V gene. The trim removed 1 base at V and 7 bases at J, leaving 7 bases unmatched. The length of the CDR3 is 17 residues. CDR3 DNA sequence: TGCGCCAGCAGCTTGACCACTAGCGGGAGGGCGATCGGGGAGCTGTTTTTT. Its translation: CASSLTTSGRAIGELFF.

This chain joins TRBV28 and TRBJ2-7, with D perhaps matching TRBD1 (6 bases). In germline, CDR1 is MDHEN, CDR2 SYDVKM. Trimming took off 8 bases at V and 6 bases at J, with 20 bases between the two ends. The length of the CDR3 is 14 residues. CDR3 region: CASSETLQGSEQYF. CDR3 bases: TGTGCCAGCTCTGAGACTTTACAGGGAAGCGAGCAGTACTTC.

The chain combines TRBV7-9 with TRBJ1-5; 7 bases agree with TRBD1. J gave up 1 base and V 2 bases, and 2 bases lay outside the gene matches. The CDR3 spans 15 residues. Germline CDR1 and CDR2: SEHNR and FQNEAQ (reference sequence). The CDR3 reads CASSLTGASNQPQHF. The CDR3 DNA reads TGTGCCAGCAGCTTAACAGGGGCCAGCAATCAGCCCCAGCATTTT.

The chain uses TRBV7-9 and TRBJ1-1; 7 positions agree with TRBD1. Germline loops: CDR1 SEHNR, CDR2 FQNEAQ (reference sequence). V gave up 4 bases and J gave up 1 base; unmatched junction bases: 6. The CDR3 is made up of 15 amino acids. Here the CDR3 reads CASSSTAGGNTEAFF. DNA of the CDR3: TGTGCCAGCAGCTCCACGGCAGGGGGGAACACTGAAGCTTTCTTT.

The chain uses TRBV5-1 and TRBJ2-7, with 11 bases matching TRBD1. V lost 3 bases to trimming and J lost 7 bases; unmatched junction nucleotides: 12. Germline V gene sequence: CDR1 SGHRS, CDR2 YFSETQ. The CDR3 has 16 amino acids. The CDR3 spells CASSSEAGQGAAEQYF. The CDR3 DNA reads TGCGCCAGCAGCTCCGAAGCCGGACAGGGGGCTGCGGAGCAGTACTTC.

The chain is built from TRBV7-6 and TRBJ2-5; 10 bases are a match to TRBD1. The CDR3 length is 14 residues. Germline values: CDR1 SGHVS, CDR2 FNYEAQ. V was clipped by 4 bases and J by 2 bases; unmatched bases: 1. CDR3 sequence reads: CASSWDRGQETQYF. CDR3 DNA: TGTGCCAGCAGCTGGGACAGGGGTCAAGAGACCCAGTACTTC.

V usage is TRBV5-6 and J usage is TRBJ1-3, with D unclear. In germline, CDR1 is SGHDT, CDR2 YYEEEE. The CDR3 sequence is 15 residues long. The V gene lost 2 bases and the J gene lost 0 bases, with 9 bases spanning the gap. CDR3 in amino acids: CASSFQLVSGNTIYF. The CDR3 DNA sequence: TGTGCCAGCAGCTTTCAGCTAGTCTCTGGAAACACCATATATTTT.

The V and J genes are TRBV6-1 and TRBJ1-5; D unresolved. This CDR3 has 13 residues. CDR1 and CDR2 from the germline V gene are MNHNS and SASEGT. Trimming stripped 6 bases from V and 4 bases from J, with 10 bases between. This chain's CDR3 is CASRDIQNQPQHF. The CDR3 region has the DNA TGTGCCAGCAGAGATATCCAGAATCAGCCCCAGCATTTT.

This clone was recorded once. The chain carries TRBV28 and TRBJ1-1; D might be TRBD1 (5 bases). Trimming removed 6 bases from V and 0 bases from J, with 11 bases in between. CDR1 MDHEN and CDR2 SYDVKM come from the germline V gene. The CDR3 spans 14 residues. CDR3: CASSPPDMNTEAFF. CDR3 nucleotide sequence: TGTGCCAGCAGCCCGCCGGACATGAACACTGAAGCTTTCTTT.

The count of this clone is one. The V gene is TRBV29-1, the J gene TRBJ2-2; tentatively, D is TRBD2 (5 bases). The CDR3 contains 12 residues. Germline V gene data show CDR1 as SQVTM and CDR2 as ANQGSEA. Trimming left V 7 bases short and J 6 bases short, with 12 bases between. The DNA of the CDR3 is TGCAGCGGGTGGTACGGGGCCGGGGAGCTGTTTTTT. Translated: CSGWYGAGELFF.

This chain connects TRBV2 to TRBJ2-7, with 12 bases fitting TRBD2. The CDR3 sequence is 17 residues long. From germline, CDR1 is SNHLY and CDR2 FYNNEI. With V trimmed by 7 bases and J by 0 bases, 10 bases remained unmatched. The CDR3 is CASMRASGGAASYEQYF. The CDR3 nucleotides are TGTGCCAGCATGAGGGCTAGCGGGGGGGCCGCCTCCTACGAGCAGTACTTC.

This chain joins TRBV20-1 and TRBJ1-1, with a possible D match to TRBD1 (6 bases). The ends were cut back, 5 bases at V and 10 bases at J, with 11 bases in the middle. There are 10 residues in the CDR3. Germline V gene data show CDR1 as DFQATT and CDR2 as SNEGSKA (reference sequence). The CDR3 spells CSAGGAGAFF. As DNA, the CDR3 is TGCAGTGCTGGGGGGGCCGGAGCTTTCTTT.

With respect to this clone: One junction end disagrees with the germline gene, perhaps due to a read error. The chain uses TRBV7-8 and TRBJ1-5; D may be TRBD1 (5 bases). Germline CDR1 SGHVS, CDR2 FQNEAQ. The CDR3 covers 16 residues. The CDR3 here is CASSTSRMGLGQPRHF. The CDR3 nucleotides read TGTGCCAGCAGCACCAGCCGGATGGGGCTGGGTCAGCCCCGGCATTTT.

The chain uses TRBV14 and TRBJ2-2; D is uncertain. Germline V gene data show CDR1 as SGHDN and CDR2 as FVKESK. The length of the CDR3 is 14 residues. V was pared by 0 bases and J by 4 bases, with 6 bases between. This CDR3 reads CASSQDYGTGELFF. The CDR3 bases are TGTGCCAGCAGCCAAGACTACGGCACCGGGGAGCTGTTTTTT.